A single sample is the source of the 31 T cell receptor beta chains below, sequenced in a study of CXCR3-negative and CXCR3-positive naive CD8 T cells. Antigens for these TCRs are unknown. Findings and caveats of the study: Relative to CXCR3-negative naive cells, CXCR3-positive naive cells had more hydrophobic TRB CDR3s.

Preparation of TRB cDNA libraries relied on 5' RACE carrying UMI labels. Following a re-call of the 5' RACE reads, TCRdb has one entry per CDR3 protein and lacks DNA. The sample holds approximately 59,000 distinct CDR3 sequences. Sequencing was performed on naive CXCR3+ CD8+ T cells from blood. Subset of the sample: CD45RO-CCR7+CD27+CD95- naive CD8+ T cells expressing CXCR3 (TNR3+). These receptors were taken from a human donor in good health. Some clones in this sample may be carry-over from other donors' samples.

The gene calls are TRBV6-2 or TRBV6-3 and TRBJ2-1; as DNA is missing, the TRBD2 call by TCRdb cannot be tested. CDR1 is MNHEY, CDR2 SVGEGT, per germline. This CDR3 spans 12 amino acids. The CDR3: CASSPVIEDPSF.

This sequence joins TRBV27 and TRBJ1-1; the TRBD1 assignment by TCRdb is unverifiable without DNA. The CDR3 loop spans 14 amino acids. Germline lookup yields CDR1 MNHEY and CDR2 SMNVEV (reference sequence). The CDR3 loop is CASSLTQGSTEAFF.

The chain employs TRBV20-1 and TRBJ2-5; TCRdb indicates TRBD1, and absent DNA this call remains unverified. The CDR3 totals 15 residues. The germline V gene encodes CDR1 DFQATT and CDR2 SNEGSKA (reference sequence). The CDR3 here is CSAPGQGGFRETQYF.

The CDR3 reads CASSLASGHEQFF. The chain recombines TRBV11-1 with TRBJ2-1; TCRdb indicates TRBD1, and absent DNA this call remains unverified. The CDR3 loop spans 13 amino acids. In germline, CDR1 is SGHAT, CDR2 FQDESV (reference sequence).

The rearrangement joins TRBV9 to TRBJ2-1; the D call of TRBD2 rests on TCRdb alone, since no DNA is present to check it. The CDR3 loop spans 15 amino acids. Germline CDR1 reads SGDLS; CDR2 reads YYNGEE. This CDR3 reads CASSVRAGGPREQFF.

The V and J genes are TRBV7-6 and TRBJ2-3; TCRdb's D gene call, TRBD2, goes unchecked for lack of DNA. This CDR3 has 14 amino acids. Germline V gives CDR1 SGHVS, CDR2 FNYEAQ. This CDR3 reads CASSSEGSTDTQYF.

The gene calls are TRBV7-6 and TRBJ2-1. In germline, CDR1 is SGHVS, CDR2 FNYEAQ. This CDR3 spans 12 amino acids. The CDR3 loop is CASSFGRVEQFF.

The V and J genes are TRBV6-2 or TRBV6-3 and TRBJ2-1. This CDR3 contains 16 residues. Germline V gene data show CDR1 as MNHEY and CDR2 as SVGEGT. CDR3 residues: CASSYIGGGSYNEQFF.

V gene TRBV4-2 combines with J gene TRBJ1-5. CDR1 and CDR2 (germline): LGHNA, YNFKEQ. The CDR3 runs to 15 residues. Here the CDR3 reads CASSQDGGLGQPQHF.

The V call is TRBV6-2 or TRBV6-3, the J call TRBJ2-1; TCRdb's D call, TRBD2, is unchecked because there is no DNA. CDR1 is MNHEY and CDR2 is SVGEGT in the germline V gene. The CDR3 has 18 residues. The CDR3 is CASSYSRARDYLYNEQFF.

This sequence joins TRBV4-1 and TRBJ2-7; TCRdb outputs TRBD2, but without DNA this stays unchecked. Germline CDR1 MGHRA, CDR2 YSYEKL. This CDR3 is built from 15 residues. The CDR3: CASSLGLAPPYEQYF.

This chain connects TRBV6-5 to TRBJ2-2. Germline V gene data show CDR1 as MNHEY and CDR2 as SVGAGI. The CDR3 is 11 amino acids. Here the CDR3 reads CASSYDGELFF.

The J gene is TRBJ2-7, the V gene TRBV7-2. CDR3 length equals 15 residues. Germline V gene sequence: CDR1 SGHTA, CDR2 FQGNSA. CDR3 loop: CASSSRTVNSYEQYF.

The chain is built from TRBV7-2 and TRBJ2-3; as DNA is missing, the TRBD2 call by TCRdb cannot be tested. The germline V gene encodes CDR1 SGHTA and CDR2 FQGNSA. The CDR3 is 15 amino acids. CDR3 region: CASNPRLAGVDTQYF.

The chain has TRBV7-2 and TRBJ1-1; TCRdb calls TRBD1, which cannot be checked without DNA. This CDR3 region has 13 residues. Germline CDR1 reads SGHTA; CDR2 reads FQGNSA. CDR3 amino acids: CASSLMTGGVPFF.

The J gene is TRBJ1-5, the V gene TRBV28. The germline CDR1 and CDR2 sequences are MDHEN and SYDVKM. The CDR3 covers 15 residues. CDR3 protein: CASSRQILSNQPQHF.

V is TRBV6-6 and J is TRBJ1-3; the TCRdb call, TRBD1, lacks DNA for checking. Germline V gene data show CDR1 as MNHNY and CDR2 as SVGAGI (reference sequence). The CDR3 covers 12 residues. CDR3 sequence: CASRDVGNTIYF.

The chain is built from TRBV20-1 and TRBJ2-7. This CDR3 has 14 amino acids. Per germline, CDR1 DFQATT and CDR2 SNEGSKA (reference sequence). This CDR3 reads CSARDLSGNYEQYF.

This chain joins TRBV27 and TRBJ2-2. The CDR3 consists of 12 residues. Germline V gives CDR1 MNHEY, CDR2 SMNVEV (reference sequence). The CDR3 loop is CASSYHTGELFF.

The chain recombines TRBV7-3 with TRBJ2-5; TCRdb calls TRBD1, which cannot be checked without DNA. The CDR3 is 15 residues long. The germline CDR1 and CDR2 sequences are SGHTA and FQGTGA. The CDR3 protein is CASSPAPGWQETQYF.

This rearrangement joins TRBV29-1 to TRBJ2-2; TCRdb lists TRBD1, though no DNA is available to test this call. In germline, CDR1 is SQVTM, CDR2 ANQGSEA. This CDR3 has 13 residues. The CDR3 spells CSVQAGGPGELFF.

This chain connects TRBV7-6 to TRBJ2-7; TCRdb gives TRBD1 as the D gene, but with no DNA this cannot be confirmed. Germline CDR1 reads SGHVS; CDR2 reads FNYEAQ. This CDR3 has 16 residues. CDR3 region: CASSPYEGAPSYEQYF.

The chain carries TRBV20-1 and TRBJ1-4. Germline CDR1 is DFQATT and CDR2 is SNEGSKA (reference sequence). The CDR3 has 15 residues. The CDR3 is CSARLRPATNEKLFF.

The V call is TRBV29-1, the J call TRBJ2-7; the TCRdb D gene call, TRBD1, has no DNA to confirm it. In germline, CDR1 is SQVTM, CDR2 ANQGSEA. The CDR3 loop spans 16 amino acids. The CDR3 sequence is CSVGVYLATGSYEQYF.

The genes are TRBV12-2 and TRBJ2-1. TRBV12-2 is tagged as a pseudogene. The CDR3 is 17 residues long. This CDR3 reads CASRLGTSGGAYNEQFF.

The rearrangement links TRBV29-1 to TRBJ2-5; absent DNA, TCRdb's TRBD2 call cannot be checked. Germline lookup yields CDR1 SQVTM and CDR2 ANQGSEA. This CDR3 has 14 residues. The CDR3 region is CSVVSASYQETQYF.

This sequence joins TRBV11-2 and TRBJ1-2. CDR1 is SGHAT, CDR2 FQNNGV, per germline. The length of the CDR3 is 12 residues. The chain's CDR3 is CASIGGVGGYTF.

This chain connects TRBV7-2 to TRBJ1-1. This CDR3 spans 14 amino acids. Germline V gene lookup returns CDR1 SGHTA and CDR2 FQGNSA. The CDR3 spells CASSLGTSNTEAFF. Full variable domain (rest looked up from reference TRBV7-2 and TRBJ1-1): GAGVSQSPSNKVTEKGKDVELRCDPISGHTALYWYRQSLGQGLEFLIYFQGNSAPDKSGLPSDRFSAERTGGSVSTLTIQRTQQEDSAVYLCASSLGTSNTEAFFGQGTRLTVV.

The chain joins TRBV7-9 to TRBJ2-1; the D call of TRBD1 rests on TCRdb alone, since no DNA is present to check it. Germline V gives CDR1 SEHNR, CDR2 FQNEAQ (reference sequence). The CDR3 runs to 17 residues. The CDR3 sequence: CASSLEWGGSRYNEQFF. Based on the CDR3 plus reference TRBV7-9 and TRBJ2-1, the full variable domain is DTGVSQNPRHKITKRGQNVTFRCDPISEHNRLYWYRQTLGQGPEFLTYFQNEAQLEKSRLLSDRFSAERPKGSFSTLEIQRTEQGDSAMYLCASSLEWGGSRYNEQFFGPGTRLTVL.

This chain uses TRBV20-1 with TRBJ2-7; the TCRdb call, TRBD1, lacks DNA for checking. The CDR3 is 14 amino acids. Germline V gives CDR1 DFQATT, CDR2 SNEGSKA (reference sequence). The CDR3 loop is CSALGQGIRYEQYF.

The V call is TRBV12-3 or TRBV12-4, the J call TRBJ2-5; the D gene TCRdb calls, TRBD2, cannot be checked with no DNA. The CDR3 runs to 13 residues. Here the CDR3 reads CASTEGGIKTQYF.